This TCR beta chain derives from a study of shared clonotypes between healthy human individuals. The CDR3 has 16 amino acids. Trimming shortened V by 6 bases and J by 0 bases, and 15 bases separated the two germline ends. Germline V gene data show CDR1 as KGHSH and CDR2 as LQKENI. Generated by immunoSEQ multiplex PCR, the TCRdb table keeps only in-frame clones and is missing some. The data contain about 980,000 clones, 70% to 85% of them singletons. The sequenced material came from memory CD4+ T cells sorted from blood. Subset in this sample: CD45RA-negative fraction. The chain has TRBV18 and TRBJ1-3; D not resolved. This sequence originates from a young man in good health. In nucleotides, the CDR3 is TGTGCCAGCTCCCTTGGAGATGGAAGCTCTGGAAACACCATATATTTT. Translating gives CASSLGDGSSGNTIYF. The variable domain in full, with the rest retrieved from reference TRBV18 and TRBJ1-3, is NAGVMQNPRHLVRRRGQEARLRCSPMKGHSHVYWYRQLPEEGLKFMVYLQKENIIDESGMPKERFSAEFPKEGPSILRIQQVVRGDSAAYFCASSLGDGSSGNTIYFGEGSWLTVV.